One sample yielded the 24 T cell receptor beta chains listed below, sequenced in a study of blood T cell repertoires in COVID-19. Sequenced by immunoSEQ multiplex PCR; TCRdb stores in-frame clones only, minus some. The table lists roughly 380,000 clones, roughly 89% of them singletons. Sequencing was done on a sample of peripheral blood. The receptor source for this set is a woman in her sixties or seventies with COVID-19, enrolled during active disease.

This sequence joins TRBV18 and TRBJ1-2, with a possible D match to TRBD1 (5 bases). V dropped 3 bases and J dropped 3 bases, with 8 bases sitting between them. The CDR3 runs 13 residues. CDR1 KGHSH and CDR2 LQKENI come from the germline V gene. CDR3 sequence: CASSPGHDYGYTF. The CDR3 nucleotides are TGTGCCAGCTCACCCGGACACGACTATGGCTACACCTTC.

The rearrangement joins TRBV5-1 to TRBJ1-4; 8 positions agree with TRBD1. V lost 4 bases and J lost 4; bases outside the gene matches: 3. Looked up from germline, CDR1 is SGHRS and CDR2 is YFSETQ. CDR3 length: 14 amino acids. In nucleotides, the CDR3 is TGCGCCAGCAGCCTGGACAGGGTTAATGAAAAACTGTTTTTT. Translated, it gives CASSLDRVNEKLFF.

The chain links TRBV19 to TRBJ2-7; 10 nucleotides agree with TRBD2. CDR3 length equals 18 residues. The V gene end was trimmed by 4 bases and the J gene end by 3 bases; junction bases not matched to a gene: 15. Germline values: CDR1 LNHDA, CDR2 SQIVND (reference sequence). The CDR3 spells CASSRRGLAEGGNYEQYF. The CDR3 DNA reads TGTGCCAGTAGTAGGCGTGGACTAGCGGAGGGAGGCAACTACGAGCAGTACTTC.

V is TRBV19 and J is TRBJ1-3; tentative D call: TRBD1 (6 bases). There are 16 residues in the CDR3. Trimming took 7 bases from V and 4 from J, leaving 20 bases between them. Per germline, CDR1 LNHDA and CDR2 SQIVND (reference sequence). The CDR3 sequence: CASTPLGQGRGNTIYF. The CDR3 nucleotides are TGTGCCAGTACCCCCCTGGGGCAGGGGAGAGGAAACACCATATATTTT.

This sequence joins TRBV2 and TRBJ1-2, with TRBD1 as a possible D gene (6 bases). Per the germline V gene, CDR1 is SNHLY and CDR2 is FYNNEI. This CDR3 has 14 residues. V lost 1 base and J lost 8, with 14 bases in between. CDR3 amino acids: CASSEGGGREGYTF. CDR3 sequence (DNA): TGTGCCAGCAGTGAAGGGGGGGGCCGGGAAGGCTACACCTTC.

The V gene is TRBV20-1, the J gene TRBJ1-6; D ambiguous. Deletions cut 3 bases from V and 5 bases from J, with 8 bases between. The length of the CDR3 is 13 residues. The germline V gene encodes CDR1 DFQATT and CDR2 SNEGSKA (reference sequence). CDR3 nucleotide sequence: TGCAGTGCTAGTTCCCAAAATAATTCACCCCTCCACTTT. Amino acids: CSASSQNNSPLHF.

This chain joins TRBV7-9 and TRBJ2-1; the match to TRBD1 covers 10 bases. V lost 5 bases and J lost 3; bases outside the gene matches: 10. In germline, CDR1 is SEHNR, CDR2 FQNEAQ (reference sequence). This CDR3 spans 17 amino acids. CDR3 sequence reads: CASSASRDRGLYNEQFF. CDR3 in DNA: TGTGCCAGCAGCGCATCCCGGGACAGGGGTCTCTACAATGAGCAGTTCTTC.

V and J are TRBV12-3 or TRBV12-4 and TRBJ1-1, with a possible D match to TRBD1 (6 bases). Deletions cut 0 bases from V and 10 bases from J, with 12 bases between. The CDR3 spans 13 residues. The CDR3 coding sequence is TGTGCCAGCAGTTTAGCGTCCGGGGGGCTAGCTTTCTTT. Translated, it gives CASSLASGGLAFF.

CDR3 residues: CASSPLQFEAFF. Written as DNA, the CDR3 is TGTGCCAGCAGTCCATTACAGTTTGAAGCTTTCTTT. The rearrangement uses TRBV7-8 and TRBJ1-1; D gene unclear. V was clipped by 6 bases and J by 7 bases, with 12 bases between them. The CDR3 runs 12 residues. CDR1 SGHVS and CDR2 FQNEAQ come from the germline V gene.

The V and J genes are TRBV7-6 and TRBJ1-1, with 9 bases lining up with TRBD1. Trimming took 1 base from V and 6 from J; bases not matched to a gene: 12. The CDR3 runs 17 residues. Germline V CDR1 and CDR2: SGHVS, FNYEAQ. The CDR3 DNA follows: TGTGCCAGCAGCTTAGGGGGGTCGGGACAGGGTAACCCTGAAGCTTTCTTT. It translates to CASSLGGSGQGNPEAFF. Together with reference TRBV7-6 and TRBJ1-1, the CDR3 gives the full variable domain: GAGVSQSPRYKVTKRGQDVALRCDPISGHVSLYWYRQALGQGPEFLTYFNYEAQQDKSGLPNDRFSAERPEGSISTLTIQRTEQRDSAMYRCASSLGGSGQGNPEAFFGQGTRLTVV.

The chain combines TRBV3-1 (or the pseudogene TRBV3-2) with TRBJ1-2; no firm D call. V was pared by 4 bases and J by 1 base, with 7 bases between. Germline V gives CDR1 LGHDT, CDR2 YNNKEL (reference sequence). The CDR3 covers 13 residues. CDR3 nucleotide sequence: TGTGCCAGCAGCCCCCGGGATAACTATGGCTACACCTTC. Protein: CASSPRDNYGYTF.

In its sample, this clone was seen once. The sample contains more than one DNA sequence encoding this CDR3. The chain links TRBV30 to TRBJ1-6; D perhaps matches TRBD1 (6 bases). Per germline, CDR1 GTSNPN and CDR2 SVGIG (reference sequence). The CDR3 has 13 residues. The germline V and J ends were trimmed by 4 bases and 4 bases, with 8 bases remaining between them. CDR3 in DNA: TGTGCCTGGACGGGACAATATAATTCACCCCTCCACTTT. Its translation is CAWTGQYNSPLHF.

The chain employs TRBV29-1 and TRBJ1-1; D gene ambiguous. Germline CDR1 is SQVTM and CDR2 is ANQGSEA. V lost 4 bases to trimming and J lost 5 bases, with 8 bases between them. The CDR3 covers 11 residues. The CDR3 region is CSVGELTEAFF. The CDR3 nucleotides read TGCAGCGTTGGGGAGTTGACTGAAGCTTTCTTT.

This clone was seen only once. V usage is TRBV12-3 or TRBV12-4 and J usage is TRBJ1-2; 7 bases map to TRBD1. With 6 bases clipped from V and 8 bases from J, the junction kept 9 bases outside the gene matches. The CDR3 runs 13 residues. The CDR3 loop reads CASRSRGRIGYTF. The CDR3 DNA reads as TGTGCCAGCAGATCAAGGGGGCGCATAGGCTACACCTTC.

The chain has TRBV18 and TRBJ2-1; D gene ambiguous. The length of the CDR3 is 11 residues. Trimming pared 4 bases from V and 6 bases from J, leaving 4 bases between. Germline loops: CDR1 KGHSH, CDR2 LQKENI. The CDR3 loop is CASSLSNEQFF. CDR3 nucleotide sequence: TGTGCCAGCTCACTCAGCAATGAGCAGTTCTTC.

The CDR3 protein is CASSEGRGFYNSPLHF. The CDR3 DNA follows: TGTGCCAGCAGTGAGGGAAGGGGATTCTATAATTCACCCCTCCACTTT. The chain combines TRBV2 with TRBJ1-6, with D possibly matching TRBD1 (5 bases). CDR3 length equals 16 residues. Between the trimmed V and J ends, which lost 3 bases and 3 bases, there was a span of 12 bases. The germline gives CDR1 SNHLY, CDR2 FYNNEI.

The chain links TRBV7-9 to TRBJ2-7; D unresolved. The CDR3 sequence is 14 residues long. The germline V and J ends were trimmed by 1 base and 3 bases, with 10 bases remaining between them. Germline loops: CDR1 SEHNR, CDR2 FQNEAQ (reference sequence). The CDR3 region is CASSLDGPLYEQYF. The CDR3 DNA reads TGTGCCAGCAGCTTAGACGGTCCCCTCTACGAGCAGTACTTC. Looking up the rest from reference TRBV7-9 and TRBJ2-7 gives the full variable domain: DTGVSQNPRHKITKRGQNVTFRCDPISEHNRLYWYRQTLGQGPEFLTYFQNEAQLEKSRLLSDRFSAERPKGSFSTLEIQRTEQGDSAMYLCASSLDGPLYEQYFGPGTRLTVT.

J is TRBJ2-2 and V is TRBV6-5; 10 positions match TRBD1. V was clipped by 6 bases and J by 5 bases; unmatched bases: 6. Germline lookup yields CDR1 MNHEY and CDR2 SVGAGI. There are 15 residues in the CDR3. The CDR3 protein is CASRSPGQGTGELFF. The CDR3 nucleotides are TGTGCCAGCAGATCGCCGGGACAGGGGACCGGGGAGCTGTTTTTT.

This clone has just one count. This rearrangement joins TRBV27 to TRBJ1-6, with 10 positions matching TRBD1. The CDR3 loop spans 19 amino acids. The V gene end was trimmed by 0 bases and the J gene end by 0 bases; junction bases not matched to a gene: 5. Germline values: CDR1 MNHEY, CDR2 SMNVEV (reference sequence). The CDR3 is CASSLSVRDRGSYNSPLHF. The CDR3 DNA sequence: TGTGCCAGCAGTTTATCGGTCCGGGACAGGGGCTCCTATAATTCACCCCTCCACTTT.

The V call is TRBV24-1, the J call TRBJ2-3, with 10 bases that match TRBD2. The V segment lost 5 bases and the J segment 4 bases; nucleotides outside the gene matches: 5. CDR1 and CDR2 (germline): KGHDR, SFDVKD. This CDR3 spans 15 amino acids. The CDR3, as DNA: TGTGCCACCAGTGCTCCTAGCGGGGGCCCAGATACGCAGTATTTT. Translation gives CATSAPSGGPDTQYF.

The rearrangement links TRBV7-2 to TRBJ1-2, with D unclear. V lost 5 bases to trimming and J lost 4 bases, with 14 bases between them. CDR3 size: 14 residues. Germline assignment: CDR1 SGHTA and CDR2 FQGNSA. CDR3 coding DNA: TGTGCCAGCAGCCCAGCGGAAGGGATCTATGGCTACACCTTC. It translates to CASSPAEGIYGYTF.

In DNA form, the CDR3 reads TGTGCCAGTAGTATGATAGGGGGTAGGAGTAATGAGCAGTTCTTC. Translating gives CASSMIGGRSNEQFF. V usage is TRBV19 and J usage is TRBJ2-1; maybe TRBD1 (6 bases). The CDR3 has 15 amino acids. Trimming cost V 3 bases and J 7 bases, with 16 bases left between them. Germline V lookup: CDR1 LNHDA, CDR2 SQIVND (reference sequence).

J is TRBJ1-2 and V is TRBV7-8; a possible D gene is TRBD1 (6 bases). Germline V gene data show CDR1 as SGHVS and CDR2 as FQNEAQ. The V gene lost 7 bases and the J gene lost 8 bases, with 23 bases spanning the gap. The CDR3 totals 15 residues. Written as DNA, the CDR3 is TGTGCCAGCATTGGGTCGGACAGCGAGTTTCAGGGCTACACCTTC. This translates into CASIGSDSEFQGYTF.

The chain uses TRBV7-3 and TRBJ2-5; no clear D. CDR1 is SGHTA, CDR2 FQGTGA, per germline. Trimming left V 1 base short and J 1 base short, with 4 bases between. CDR3 size: 13 residues. Written as DNA, the CDR3 is TGTGCCAGCAGCTTAATCAGCCAAGAGACCCAGTACTTC. Translated, it gives CASSLISQETQYF. Complete variable domain (other parts from reference TRBV7-3 and TRBJ2-5): GAGVSQTPSNKVTEKGKYVELRCDPISGHTALYWYRQSLGQGPEFLIYFQGTGAADDSGLPNDRFFAVRPEGSVSTLKIQRTERGDSAVYLCASSLISQETQYFGPGTRLLVL.